The 19 T cell receptor beta chains listed next were all sequenced from one sample in a study of beta chain features in type 1 diabetes. Study-wide findings and caveats: Type 1 diabetes patients had TCRB CDR3s that were shorter (moderately but significantly so) in all four CD4+ subsets.

For these receptors, no antigen is known. Expressed TCRB transcripts got sequenced, as all isolated RNA was reverse transcribed. The repertoire was sequenced with immunoSEQ multiplex PCR; TCRdb's copy has only in-frame clones and lacks some. This table holds around 97,000 clones, 25% to 35% found once. Sequencing input: central memory CD4+ T cells from blood. The receptors here all came from a woman aged 18-29 years with type 1 diabetes.

The chain has TRBV6-5 and TRBJ2-6, with a tentative D call TRBD1 (6 bases). The CDR3 is 14 residues long. Germline V gives CDR1 MNHEY, CDR2 SVGAGI. V was cut by 6 bases and J by 2 bases, with 8 bases left in between. CDR3 DNA: TGTGCCAGCAGCAACAGGGCTGGGGCCAACGTCCTGACTTTC. Its translation: CASSNRAGANVLTF.

This sequence joins TRBV30 and TRBJ2-7; 11 bases fit TRBD1. Germline-derived CDR1 and CDR2 are GTSNPN and SVGIG (reference sequence). Unmatched junction bases numbered 15, after V lost 1 base and J lost 4 bases. The CDR3 extends over 18 amino acids. The CDR3 loop reads CAWSGSQEIGQGAYEQYF. Here the CDR3 DNA reads TGTGCCTGGAGTGGTTCCCAAGAGATTGGACAGGGGGCGTACGAGCAGTACTTC.

The chain has TRBV28 and TRBJ2-3, with 10 bases fitting TRBD1. The germline V gene has CDR1 MDHEN and CDR2 SYDVKM. With V trimmed by 4 bases and J by 4 bases, 8 bases remained unmatched. This CDR3 region has 16 residues. CDR3: CASSYGTGASADTQYF. CDR3 in DNA: TGTGCCAGCAGTTATGGGACAGGGGCGTCAGCAGATACGCAGTATTTT.

A few counts support this clone. The chain joins TRBV7-2 to TRBJ2-1, with D perhaps TRBD2 (6 bases). CDR1 is SGHTA and CDR2 is FQGNSA in the germline V gene. The CDR3 extends over 13 amino acids. Trimming removed 5 bases from V and 15 bases from J, with 20 bases in between. CDR3: CASSPATSPPPFF. The CDR3 DNA reads TGTGCCAGCAGCCCCGCGACTAGTCCCCCGCCGTTCTTC.

The chain is built from TRBV30 and TRBJ1-1; a possible D gene is TRBD1 (6 bases). The germline gives CDR1 GTSNPN, CDR2 SVGIG (reference sequence). Trimming left V 8 bases short and J 6 bases short, with 13 bases between. The CDR3 extends over 11 amino acids. The CDR3 sequence is CAALQGSEAFF. The CDR3 DNA reads as TGTGCCGCCCTACAGGGCTCTGAAGCTTTCTTT.

The V gene is TRBV18, the J gene TRBJ2-7, with TRBD2 matching 8 bases. The trim removed 3 bases at V and 0 bases at J, leaving 10 bases unmatched. The length of the CDR3 is 17 residues. CDR1 KGHSH and CDR2 LQKENI come from the germline V gene. The CDR3 region is CASSPLQISGSSYEQYF. CDR3 nucleotide sequence: TGTGCCAGCTCACCGCTACAAATAAGCGGGAGCTCCTACGAGCAGTACTTC. Looking up the rest from reference TRBV18 and TRBJ2-7 gives the full variable domain: NAGVMQNPRHLVRRRGQEARLRCSPMKGHSHVYWYRQLPEEGLKFMVYLQKENIIDESGMPKERFSAEFPKEGPSILRIQQVVRGDSAAYFCASSPLQISGSSYEQYFGPGTRLTVT.

The gene calls are TRBV30 and TRBJ2-5; the match to TRBD2 covers 9 bases. After removal of 4 bases from V and 1 base from J, the junction contained 7 bases not matched to a gene. CDR1 GTSNPN and CDR2 SVGIG come from the germline V gene (reference sequence). The CDR3 runs to 15 residues. The CDR3 region has the DNA TGTGCCTGGAAAACATTGGGACTAGCCCAAGAGACCCAGTACTTC. It is translated as CAWKTLGLAQETQYF.

The J gene is TRBJ2-5, the V gene TRBV6-5; no reliable D call. From germline, CDR1 is MNHEY and CDR2 SVGAGI. CDR3 length equals 13 residues. The V and J ends lost 0 bases and 3 bases respectively, with 5 bases between them. CDR3 sequence: CASSYSAEETQYF. Here the CDR3 DNA reads TGTGCCAGCAGTTACTCGGCCGAAGAGACCCAGTACTTC.

This clone was counted only a few times. The chain has TRBV7-2 and TRBJ1-1; no clear D gene. The ends were cut back, 3 bases at V and 5 bases at J, with 16 bases in the middle. This CDR3 has 15 residues. Per the germline V gene, CDR1 is SGHTA and CDR2 is FQGNSA. CDR3 in DNA: TGTGCCAGCAGCTTTCCCGGAGGGTCAGGAACTGAAGCTTTCTTT. This encodes CASSFPGGSGTEAFF. The full variable domain, its missing parts supplied by reference TRBV7-2 and TRBJ1-1, is GAGVSQSPSNKVTEKGKDVELRCDPISGHTALYWYRQSLGQGLEFLIYFQGNSAPDKSGLPSDRFSAERTGGSVSTLTIQRTQQEDSAVYLCASSFPGGSGTEAFFGQGTRLTVV.

This clone was counted only a few times. The chain recombines TRBV28 with TRBJ1-1, with no clear D. This CDR3 region has 15 residues. Germline-derived CDR1 and CDR2 are MDHEN and SYDVKM. Trimming removed 4 bases at V and 5 bases at J, with 17 bases between. As DNA, the CDR3 is TGTGCCAGCAGTTCTCGAGGCACTGGTAAGACTGAAGCTTTCTTT. Its translation is CASSSRGTGKTEAFF.

The chain recombines TRBV7-2 with TRBJ2-5, with 10 bases that match TRBD2. Trimming took 3 bases from V and 0 from J; bases not matched to a gene: 4. CDR3 size: 16 residues. Germline assignment: CDR1 SGHTA and CDR2 FQGNSA. The CDR3 nucleotides read TGTGCCAGCAGCTTGGGACTAGCGCGCCACCAAGAGACCCAGTACTTC. This encodes CASSLGLARHQETQYF. The full variable domain, its missing parts supplied by reference TRBV7-2 and TRBJ2-5, is GAGVSQSPSNKVTEKGKDVELRCDPISGHTALYWYRQSLGQGLEFLIYFQGNSAPDKSGLPSDRFSAERTGGSVSTLTIQRTQQEDSAVYLCASSLGLARHQETQYFGPGTRLLVL.

This clone turned up a few times. The genes are TRBV5-1 and TRBJ2-1; 12 nucleotides line up with TRBD2. This CDR3 comprises 16 residues. Germline CDR1 and CDR2: SGHRS and YFSETQ. J lost 7 bases, V lost 2 bases, and 7 bases had no gene match. This chain's CDR3 is CASSFHLAGGRNEQFF. The DNA of the CDR3 is TGCGCCAGCAGCTTCCATCTAGCGGGAGGGAGGAATGAGCAGTTCTTC.

This clone was picked up a small number of times. A junction end diverges from the germline sequence, so it may reflect a read error. The chain carries TRBV6-1 and TRBJ1-4, with 8 nucleotides matching TRBD1. Germline V gene data show CDR1 as MNHNS and CDR2 as SASEGT. This CDR3 has 12 residues. For the CDR3, the DNA is TGTGCCAGCAGTCCCGGGGACAGGAATGGGATTTTT. Its translation: CASSPGDRNGIF.

The sample holds a few counts of this clone. This chain uses TRBV9 with TRBJ2-1, with 10 positions matching TRBD2. The V segment lost 0 bases and the J segment 7 bases; nucleotides outside the gene matches: 7. The CDR3 extends over 16 amino acids. Germline-derived CDR1 and CDR2 are SGDLS and YYNGEE. The CDR3 protein is CASSVGGSSGRNEQFF. The CDR3 nucleotides read TGTGCCAGCAGCGTAGGGGGGTCTAGCGGGAGAAATGAGCAGTTCTTC.

This clone came up a few times. The chain is built from TRBV4-2 and TRBJ2-2; D ambiguous. Per the germline V gene, CDR1 is LGHNA and CDR2 is YNFKEQ. This CDR3 comprises 13 residues. V was clipped by 6 bases and J by 2 bases, with 7 bases between them. CDR3 DNA sequence: TGTGCCAGCAGAGCCTCTAACACCGGGGAGCTGTTTTTT. It encodes CASRASNTGELFF.

This sequence joins TRBV19 and TRBJ2-1, with TRBD2 matching over 8 bases. From germline, CDR1 is LNHDA and CDR2 SQIVND (reference sequence). V was pared by 1 base and J by 6 bases, with 8 bases of the junction left unmatched. The CDR3 sequence is 16 residues long. CDR3 nucleotide sequence: TGTGCCAGTAGTATAGGGCCAGGGCTAGCGGGCAATGAGCAGTTCTTC. It specifies CASSIGPGLAGNEQFF. Filled out from reference TRBV19 and TRBJ2-1, the complete variable domain reads DGGITQSPKYLFRKEGQNVTLSCEQNLNHDAMYWYRQDPGQGLRLIYYSQIVNDFQKGDIAEGYSVSREKKESFPLTVTSAQKNPTAFYLCASSIGPGLAGNEQFFGPGTRLTVL.

CDR3 loop: CASSLMGSTDTQYF. In DNA form, the CDR3 reads TGTGCCAGCAGCTTAATGGGCAGCACAGATACGCAGTATTTT. J is TRBJ2-3 and V is TRBV7-3; D unresolved. CDR1 and CDR2 from the germline V gene are SGHTA and FQGTGA. The CDR3 is 14 amino acids. The V and J ends lost 1 base and 0 bases respectively, with 5 bases between them.

This clone was observed a few times. The V call is TRBV25-1, the J call TRBJ1-2; the D is unclear. The CDR3 runs to 16 residues. The germline CDR1 and CDR2 sequences are MGHDK and SYGVNS. V lost 3 bases and J lost 2, with 16 bases in between. The CDR3 DNA sequence: TGTGCCAGCAGTGACGCCCGTCGGGAGGCGAACTATGGCTACACCTTC. The encoded protein is CASSDARREANYGYTF.

This rearrangement joins TRBV5-1 to TRBJ2-5, with 9 bases identical to TRBD2. The V gene's germline CDR1 is SGHRS and CDR2 YFSETQ. This CDR3 comprises 18 residues. The ends lost 5 bases at V and 1 base at J; junction bases unmatched: 15. CDR3 nucleotide sequence: TGCGCCAGCAGGCGAGGGCAAGCGGGAGGCCACCCCCAAGAGACCCAGTACTTC. Its translation is CASRRGQAGGHPQETQYF.